This T cell receptor (beta chain) was identified in a study of T cells in Graves' hyperthyroidism and ophthalmopathy. Study as a whole: At the time of initial diagnosis and before any treatment, peripheral blood was collected.

This clonotype was found many times. Regions amplified from RNA transcripts were the TCR beta CDR3 regions. TCR CDR3 regions were first amplified by RT-PCR with HTBI primers. One entry per CDR3 protein, called by TCRdb with MiXCR from the multiplex PCR reads. Of 640,000 or so distinct CDR3 sequences listed, roughly 14% are singletons. Ophthalmopathy patients had moderate-to-severe active disease, CAS ≥3, NOSPECS ≥4, and disease duration under 3 months. V shed 6 bases, J shed 0 bases, and the junction held 4 bases outside the gene matches. CDR3 length: 14 amino acids. Germline V gene data show CDR1 as LNHNV and CDR2 as YYDKDF (reference sequence).

The chain combines TRBV15 with TRBJ1-1; 7 bases are a match to TRBD1. Material: blood. The source of this sequence is a woman aged 40 to 50 with Graves' ophthalmopathy. The CDR3 reads CATRSGTVNTEAFF. In nucleotides, the CDR3 is TGTGCCACCAGGTCCGGGACAGTGAACACTGAAGCTTTCTTT. Based on the CDR3 plus reference TRBV15 and TRBJ1-1, the full variable domain is DAMVIQNPRYQVTQFGKPVTLSCSQTLNHNVMYWYQQKSSQAPKLLFHYYDKDFNNEADTPDNFQSRRPNTSFCFLDIRSPGLGDTAMYLCATRSGTVNTEAFFGQGTRLTVV.